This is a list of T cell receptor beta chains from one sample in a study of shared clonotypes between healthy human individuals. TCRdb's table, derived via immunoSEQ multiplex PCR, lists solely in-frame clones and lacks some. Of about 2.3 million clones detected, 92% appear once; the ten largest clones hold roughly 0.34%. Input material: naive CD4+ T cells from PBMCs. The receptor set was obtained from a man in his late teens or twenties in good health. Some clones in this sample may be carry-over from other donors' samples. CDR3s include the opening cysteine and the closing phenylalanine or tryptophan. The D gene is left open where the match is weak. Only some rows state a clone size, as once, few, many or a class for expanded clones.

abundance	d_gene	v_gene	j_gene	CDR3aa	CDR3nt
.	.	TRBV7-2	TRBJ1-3	CASSTRGRASGNTIYF	TGTGCCAGCAGCACCAGAGGTAGGGCCTCTGGAAACACCATATATTTT
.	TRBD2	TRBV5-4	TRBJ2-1	CASSLRAGGPNEQFF	TGTGCCAGCAGCTTGAGGGCGGGAGGGCCTAATGAGCAGTTCTTC
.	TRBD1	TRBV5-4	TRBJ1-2	CASSADRDYGYTF	TGTGCCAGCAGCGCAGACAGGGACTATGGCTACACCTTC
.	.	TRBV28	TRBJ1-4	CASSPGEKLFF	TGTGCCAGCAGTCCCGGGGAAAAACTGTTTTTT
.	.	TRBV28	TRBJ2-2	CASRPFSGTRNTGELFF	TGTGCCAGCAGGCCTTTCTCGGGGACCCGGAACACCGGGGAGCTGTTTTTT
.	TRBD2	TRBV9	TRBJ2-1	CASSPKGGAGGFAYNEQFF	TGTGCCAGCAGCCCTAAAGGTGGAGCGGGAGGCTTTGCCTACAATGAGCAGTTCTTC
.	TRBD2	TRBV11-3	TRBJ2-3	CASSLGRTSGSPDTQYF	TGTGCCAGCAGCTTAGGGCGGACTAGCGGGAGTCCAGATACGCAGTATTTT
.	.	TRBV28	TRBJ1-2	CASSPPGRADYGYTF	TGTGCCAGCAGCCCCCCGGGGAGGGCCGACTATGGCTACACCTTC
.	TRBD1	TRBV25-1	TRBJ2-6	CASQSTGSGANVLTF	TGTGCCAGCCAATCGACAGGGTCTGGGGCCAACGTCCTGACTTTC
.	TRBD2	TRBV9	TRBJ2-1	CASSVVGGRTLNEQFF	TGTGCCAGCAGCGTAGTAGGCGGGAGGACTCTTAATGAGCAGTTCTTC
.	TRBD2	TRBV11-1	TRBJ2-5	CASSFPGTREETQYF	TGTGCCAGCAGCTTCCCCGGGACTAGGGAAGAGACCCAGTACTTC
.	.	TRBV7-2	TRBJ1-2	CASSRTASSLLNPGRGYTF	TGTGCCAGCAGCCGAACGGCATCATCTTTACTCAACCCAGGCCGTGGCTACACCTTC
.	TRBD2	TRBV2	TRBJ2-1	CASRRLLAGDEQFF	TGTGCCAGCAGGCGTCTACTAGCGGGAGATGAGCAGTTCTTC
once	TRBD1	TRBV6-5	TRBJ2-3	CASSYRTGGADTQYF	TGTGCCAGCAGTTACCGGACAGGGGGCGCGGATACGCAGTATTTT
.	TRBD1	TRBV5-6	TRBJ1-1	CASSFRDRGEAFF	TGTGCCAGCAGCTTCCGGGACAGGGGTGAAGCTTTCTTT
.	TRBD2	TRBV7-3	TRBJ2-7	CASSLAGGSSYEQYF	TGTGCCAGCAGCCTCGCGGGAGGAAGCTCCTACGAGCAGTACTTC
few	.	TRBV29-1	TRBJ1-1	CSGSGGVTDTEAFF	TGCAGCGGTTCCGGTGGTGTTACAGACACTGAAGCTTTCTTT
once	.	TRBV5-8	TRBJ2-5	CASSLVRAGTKTQYF	TGTGCCAGCAGCTTGGTAAGGGCAGGGACGAAGACCCAGTACTTC
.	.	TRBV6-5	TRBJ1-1	CASSYSAGRTEAFF	TGTGCCAGCAGTTACTCGGCAGGACGCACTGAAGCTTTCTTT
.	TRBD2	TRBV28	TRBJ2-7	CASSFPFWTSGSYEQYF	TGTGCCAGCAGTTTTCCCTTTTGGACTAGCGGGAGTTACGAGCAGTACTTC
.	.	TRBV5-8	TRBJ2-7	CASSLASDAYEQYF	TGTGCCAGCAGCTTGGCCTCAGACGCCTACGAGCAGTACTTC
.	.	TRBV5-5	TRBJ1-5	CASSLEWGSNQPQHF	TGTGCCAGCAGCTTGGAATGGGGGAGCAATCAGCCCCAGCATTTT
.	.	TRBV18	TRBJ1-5	CASSPSSTNQPQHF	TGTGCCAGCTCACCTAGTTCCACTAATCAGCCCCAGCATTTT
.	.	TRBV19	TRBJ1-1	CASNIIGGSTEAFF	TGTGCCAGTAACATTATAGGAGGGAGCACTGAAGCTTTCTTT
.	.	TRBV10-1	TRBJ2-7	CASSEEVLGAYEQYF	TGCGCCAGCAGTGAGGAGGTACTCGGCGCCTACGAGCAGTACTTC
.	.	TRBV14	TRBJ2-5	CASSQRRPPETQYF	TGTGCCAGCAGCCAAAGGCGCCCACCCGAGACCCAGTACTTC
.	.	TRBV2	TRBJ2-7	CASNQVDMPREQYF	TGTGCCAGCAACCAAGTGGACATGCCCAGGGAGCAGTACTTC
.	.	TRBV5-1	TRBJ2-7	CASSETGTNYEQYF	TGCGCCAGCAGCGAGACCGGGACAAATTACGAGCAGTACTTC